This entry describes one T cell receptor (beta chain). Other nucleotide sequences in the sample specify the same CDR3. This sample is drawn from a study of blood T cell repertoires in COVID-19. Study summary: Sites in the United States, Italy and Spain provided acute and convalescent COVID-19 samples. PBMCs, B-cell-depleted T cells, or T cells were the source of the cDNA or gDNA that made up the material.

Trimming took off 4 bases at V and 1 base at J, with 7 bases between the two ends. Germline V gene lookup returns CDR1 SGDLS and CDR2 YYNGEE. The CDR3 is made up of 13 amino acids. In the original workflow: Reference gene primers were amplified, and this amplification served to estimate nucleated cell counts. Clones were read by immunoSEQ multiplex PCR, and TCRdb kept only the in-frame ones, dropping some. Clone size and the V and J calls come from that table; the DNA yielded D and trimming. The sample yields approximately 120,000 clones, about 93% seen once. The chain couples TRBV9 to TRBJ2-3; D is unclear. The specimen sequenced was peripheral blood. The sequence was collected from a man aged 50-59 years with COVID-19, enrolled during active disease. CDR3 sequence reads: CASSPSGTDTQYF. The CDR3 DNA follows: TGTGCCAGCAGCCCCTCGGGCACAGATACGCAGTATTTT.